These T cell receptor beta chains were read from a single sample in a study of T cells after yellow fever vaccination. Each CDR3 protein gets one entry after TCRdb re-called the 5' RACE reads with MiXCR. The sample contains around 340,000 distinct CDR3 sequences, around 13% of which appear only once. Source: CD4+ T cells sorted from PBMCs, taken 15 days after the yellow fever booster vaccination. The origin of the receptors is a man younger than 30 who received the YFV17D yellow fever vaccine. Each CDR3 is given without its conserved first and last residue. The order of the fields is J gene, V gene, clone size, CDR3 protein. The size field is filled for only some rows; it gives once, few, many or a size class.

TRBJ1-1 | TRBV5-1 | many | ASGLDSPFTEAF
TRBJ1-5 | TRBV20-1 | few | SAGTGPPQH
TRBJ1-4 | TRBV5-5 | - | ASSLGVVGTNEKLF
TRBJ2-5 | TRBV3-1 | - | ASSLPGPLGPQETQY
TRBJ2-7 | TRBV4-1 | - | ASSHIGTYWEQY
TRBJ2-3 | TRBV14 | - | ASRPIGGGTDTQY
TRBJ2-3 | TRBV11-2 | - | ASSLVAGALADTQY
TRBJ1-6 | TRBV5-1 | - | ASSRTGTGDSPLH
TRBJ2-1 | TRBV6-6 | - | ASRLAGALGNEQF
TRBJ2-4 | TRBV30 | few | AWSAADIQY
TRBJ2-1 | TRBV29-1 | - | SVGRLAGVNEQF
TRBJ1-1 | TRBV29-1 | many | SVETAAF
TRBJ2-4 | TRBV4-2 | - | ASSPTGGRTKNIQY
TRBJ2-5 | TRBV6-6 | - | ASSYRRSGGAPETQY
TRBJ2-4 | TRBV4-1 | many | ASSQGALVAGGWSIQY
TRBJ2-5 | TRBV11-2 | few | ASSLDSVGSTETQY
TRBJ2-2 | TRBV7-6 | few | ASTSPPGYTGELF
TRBJ1-2 | TRBV6-6 | - | ASSYSRENNYGYT
TRBJ1-4 | TRBV16 | - | ASSQFLLTPGTPNEKLF
TRBJ1-2 | TRBV5-1 | - | ASSSGGLQNYGYT
TRBJ1-1 | TRBV6-2/TRBV6-3 | few | ASSYSKGIMNTEAF
TRBJ1-1 | TRBV6-5 | - | ASSTPGQGSTEAF
TRBJ2-5 | TRBV5-1 | - | ASSPGTDFQETQY
TRBJ2-6 | TRBV24-1 | few | ATSGLGAGANVLT
TRBJ1-1 | TRBV15 | - | ATSRVGTEAF
TRBJ2-5 | TRBV28 | - | ASGLRQGETQY
TRBJ1-1 | TRBV20-1 | few | SLPNRDGNTEAF
TRBJ2-3 | TRBV5-4 | - | ASSLDPGPSSTDTQY
TRBJ2-7 | TRBV12-3/TRBV12-4 | - | ASSSPSGQGLYEQY
TRBJ2-5 | TRBV6-2/TRBV6-3 | few | ASTQRAVQETQY
TRBJ2-2 | TRBV6-2/TRBV6-3 | - | ASSYPTAGELF
TRBJ2-3 | TRBV24-1 | many | ATSDKTGGTTNTQY
TRBJ2-3 | TRBV5-1 | many | ASSFLAGGDTQY
TRBJ2-1 | TRBV21-1 | - | ASSKVQDNEQF
TRBJ2-3 | TRBV7-2 | few | ASSLVGGRDTQY
TRBJ2-3 | TRBV20-1 | few | SARGGGILTDTQY
TRBJ2-5 | TRBV10-3 | many | AIRVAEGTQY
TRBJ1-1 | TRBV20-1 | - | SAREGTAEAF